The rows below give T cell receptor beta chains drawn from one sample of a study of regulatory T cells in long-lasting Graves disease. TCRdb recomputed calls from the multiplex PCR reads with MiXCR, one row per CDR3 protein. The sample yields roughly 400,000 distinct CDR3 sequences, 20% to 25% seen once. This specimen was peripheral blood mononuclear cells (PBMCs), taken when the disease was refractory, from a patient treated with antithyroid drugs. These receptors came from a female donor with Graves disease. CDR3s include the opening cysteine and the closing phenylalanine or tryptophan. The D gene is left open where the match is weak. Not every row has a clone size; where given, it reads once, few, many or a size class.

d_call	j_call	v_call	clone_size	cdr3_aa	cdr3_nt
-	TRBJ2-1	TRBV29-1	-	CSVISSSYNEQFF	TGCAGCGTTATTTCCAGCTCCTACAATGAGCAGTTCTTC
-	TRBJ2-7	TRBV5-1	few	CASSLGPEKSYEQYF	TGCGCCAGCAGCTTGGGTCCAGAGAAGAGCTACGAGCAGTACTTC
TRBD1	TRBJ1-5	TRBV12-3/TRBV12-4	many	CASSLGTGNNQPQHF	TGTGCCAGCAGTTTGGGGACAGGGAACAATCAGCCCCAGCATTTT
TRBD1	TRBJ2-5	TRBV20-1	-	CSARGIQGKAMETQYF	TGCAGTGCTAGGGGTATACAGGGGAAGGCTATGGAGACCCAGTACTTC
-	TRBJ2-7	TRBV28	many	CASTPLEVGDEQYF	TGTGCCAGCACCCCTTTAGAGGTAGGGGACGAGCAGTACTTC
-	TRBJ1-2	TRBV28	many	CASSFYREGYTF	TGTGCCAGCAGTTTCTACAGGGAGGGTTACACCTTC
-	TRBJ2-2	TRBV12-3/TRBV12-4	-	CASSLIGTGELFF	TGTGCCAGCAGCCTGATTGGAACCGGGGAGCTGTTTTTT
-	TRBJ1-5	TRBV29-1	-	CSARGDFNQPQHF	TGCAGCGCCAGAGGGGATTTCAATCAGCCCCAGCATTTT
TRBD2	TRBJ2-7	TRBV5-1	many	CASSVASSGVTYEQYF	TGCGCCAGCAGCGTGGCGAGTAGCGGGGTAACCTACGAGCAGTACTTC
-	TRBJ2-2	TRBV19	few	CASSMPPTNTGELFF	TGTGCCAGTAGTATGCCACCGACGAACACCGGGGAGCTGTTTTTT
TRBD1	TRBJ2-2	TRBV6-1	-	CASSPGQVANTGELFF	TGTGCCAGCAGCCCTGGACAGGTTGCGAACACCGGGGAGCTGTTTTTT
TRBD2	TRBJ2-3	TRBV2	few	CASPRTSGRYGTDTQYF	TGTGCCAGTCCACGGACTAGCGGGAGATACGGCACAGATACGCAGTATTTT
-	TRBJ2-1	TRBV2	-	CASSEELVISYNEQFF	TGTGCCAGCAGTGAAGAACTGGTCATCTCCTACAATGAGCAGTTCTTC
-	TRBJ2-7	TRBV20-1	-	CSALQDVEQYF	TGCAGTGCTTTACAGGACGTGGAGCAGTACTTC
-	TRBJ2-3	TRBV7-3	few	CASSLTRDGGDTQYF	TGTGCCAGCAGCTTAACCCGGGACGGTGGGGATACGCAGTATTTT
-	TRBJ2-3	TRBV20-1	-	CSAPRGGDTQYF	TGCAGTGCTCCCAGAGGAGGAGATACGCAGTATTTT
TRBD1	TRBJ2-2	TRBV5-6	-	CASSLVWSMDRANTGELFF	TGTGCCAGCAGCTTGGTGTGGTCGATGGACAGGGCGAACACCGGGGAGCTGTTTTTT
-	TRBJ2-2	TRBV14	-	CASSQNNLAVNTGELFF	TGTGCCAGCAGCCAAAATAACCTAGCAGTTAACACCGGGGAGCTGTTTTTT
TRBD1	TRBJ2-1	TRBV28	-	CATESPQGARSNEQFF	TGTGCCACCGAATCACCACAGGGGGCGCGGTCGAATGAGCAGTTCTTC
TRBD1	TRBJ1-5	TRBV28	many	CASSSSGTGDQPQHF	TGTGCCAGCAGTTCCTCCGGGACAGGTGATCAGCCCCAGCATTTT
TRBD2	TRBJ2-7	TRBV27	many	CASSYKAGGPYEQYF	TGTGCCAGCAGTTACAAAGCGGGAGGGCCCTACGAGCAGTACTTC
TRBD1	TRBJ2-3	TRBV28	-	CASRAPDRGGTDTQYF	TGTGCCAGCAGGGCCCCGGACAGGGGAGGCACAGATACGCAGTATTTT
-	TRBJ2-5	TRBV10-3	once	CAIRPAAYMQETQYF	TGTGCCATCAGACCGGCAGCTTACATGCAAGAGACCCAGTACTTC
TRBD2	TRBJ2-3	TRBV20-1	-	CSARDDAGGPPAQYF	TGCAGTGCTAGAGATGATGCGGGAGGCCCCCCGGCGCAGTATTTT
-	TRBJ2-5	TRBV3-1	-	CASSQDHKQETQYF	TGTGCCAGCAGCCAAGATCACAAGCAAGAGACCCAGTACTTC
TRBD1	TRBJ1-2	TRBV19	few	CAIRDRGPRSGGYTF	TGTGCCATCCGGGACAGGGGGCCTCGGAGTGGTGGCTACACCTTC
-	TRBJ1-5	TRBV9	few	CASGTDSNQPQHF	TGTGCCAGCGGCACGGATAGCAATCAGCCCCAGCATTTT
-	TRBJ2-3	TRBV29-1	few	CSVESAGASSTDTQYF	TGCAGCGTTGAATCGGCAGGCGCCTCTAGCACAGATACGCAGTATTTT
-	TRBJ1-2	TRBV5-1	many	CASSLDGATNYGYTF	TGCGCCAGCAGCTTGGACGGAGCCACTAACTATGGCTACACCTTC
-	TRBJ1-6	TRBV20-1	-	CSAVYRSSYNSPLHF	TGCAGTGCTGTGTACAGGAGCTCCTATAATTCACCCCTCCACTTT
-	TRBJ2-1	TRBV7-8	-	CASSLSVGAAPYNEQFF	TGTGCCAGCAGCTTAAGCGTCGGGGCGGCCCCCTACAATGAGCAGTTCTTC
-	TRBJ2-7	TRBV10-2	many	CASSQTETYEQYF	TGCGCCAGCAGCCAGACAGAAACCTACGAGCAGTACTTC
-	TRBJ2-1	TRBV11-2	-	CASSSLNEQFF	TGTGCCAGCAGCTCCTTAAATGAGCAGTTCTTC
TRBD1	TRBJ2-2	TRBV28	-	CASSSVQGKNTGELFF	TGTGCCAGCAGTTCAGTACAGGGGAAGAACACCGGGGAGCTGTTTTTT
-	TRBJ2-2	TRBV9	few	CASSPVGQTSTGELFF	TGTGCCAGCAGCCCAGTCGGACAGACTTCCACCGGGGAGCTGTTTTTT
TRBD1	TRBJ1-4	TRBV13	many	CASSQGAEEKLFF	TGTGCCAGCTCCCAGGGGGCGGAAGAAAAACTGTTTTTT
TRBD2	TRBJ2-7	TRBV30	few	CAWSVGLANYEQYF	TGTGCCTGGAGTGTAGGACTAGCGAACTACGAGCAGTACTTC
-	TRBJ1-1	TRBV5-5	few	CASSHGTANTEAFF	TGTGCCAGCAGCCACGGGACGGCAAACACTGAAGCTTTCTTT
TRBD2	TRBJ2-7	TRBV12-3/TRBV12-4	many	CASSYGRGGYEQYF	TGTGCCAGCAGCTACGGACGGGGGGGCTACGAGCAGTACTTC
-	TRBJ2-5	TRBV19	-	CASSRDRGRAETQYF	TGTGCCAGTAGTAGGGACCGGGGCCGAGCGGAGACCCAGTACTTC